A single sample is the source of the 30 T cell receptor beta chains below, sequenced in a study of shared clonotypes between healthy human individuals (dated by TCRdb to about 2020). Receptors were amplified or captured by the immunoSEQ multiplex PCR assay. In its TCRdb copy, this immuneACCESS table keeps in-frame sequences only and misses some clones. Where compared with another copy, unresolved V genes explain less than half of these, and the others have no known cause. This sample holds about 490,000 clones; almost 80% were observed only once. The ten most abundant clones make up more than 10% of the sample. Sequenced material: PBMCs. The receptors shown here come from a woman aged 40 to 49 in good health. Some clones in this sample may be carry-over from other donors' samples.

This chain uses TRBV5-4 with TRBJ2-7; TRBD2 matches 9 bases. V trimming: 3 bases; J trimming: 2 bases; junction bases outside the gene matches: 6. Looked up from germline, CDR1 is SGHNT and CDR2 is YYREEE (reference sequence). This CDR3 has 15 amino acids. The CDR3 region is CASSSSGGRAYEQYF. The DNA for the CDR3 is TGTGCCAGCAGCTCCAGTGGCGGGAGGGCCTACGAGCAGTACTTC.

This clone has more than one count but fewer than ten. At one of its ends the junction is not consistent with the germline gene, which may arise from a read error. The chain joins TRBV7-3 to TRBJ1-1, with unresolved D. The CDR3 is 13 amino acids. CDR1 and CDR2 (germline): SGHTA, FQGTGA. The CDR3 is CASSLTTGAEAFF. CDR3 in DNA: TGTGCCAGCAGCCTAACGACCGGGGCTGAAGCTTTCTTT.

As DNA, the CDR3 is TGTGCCAGCTCACCGCGGGACAGGGAGGGGCAGCAGTTCTTC. It specifies CASSPRDREGQQFF. The chain combines TRBV18 with TRBJ2-1; 9 bases match TRBD1. Germline CDR1 reads KGHSH; CDR2 reads LQKENI. With V trimmed by 3 bases and J by 11 bases, 8 bases remained unmatched. The CDR3 spans 14 residues.

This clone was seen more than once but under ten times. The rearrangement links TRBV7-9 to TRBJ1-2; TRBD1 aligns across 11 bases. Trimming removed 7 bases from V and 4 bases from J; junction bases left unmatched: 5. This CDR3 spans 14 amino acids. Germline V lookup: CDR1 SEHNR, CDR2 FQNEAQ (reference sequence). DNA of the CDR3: TGTGCCAGCACCGATGGGACAGGGGGCTATGGCTACACCTTC. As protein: CASTDGTGGYGYTF.

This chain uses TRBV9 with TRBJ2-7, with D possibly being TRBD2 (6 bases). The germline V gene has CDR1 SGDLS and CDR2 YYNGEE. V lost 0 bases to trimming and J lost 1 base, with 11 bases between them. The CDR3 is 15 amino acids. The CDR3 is CASSVGTGSSYEQYF. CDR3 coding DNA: TGTGCCAGCAGCGTAGGGACCGGGAGTTCCTACGAGCAGTACTTC. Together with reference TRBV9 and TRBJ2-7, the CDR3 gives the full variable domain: DSGVTQTPKHLITATGQRVTLRCSPRSGDLSVYWYQQSLDQGLQFLIQYYNGEERAKGNILERFSAQQFPDLHSELNLSSLELGDSALYFCASSVGTGSSYEQYFGPGTRLTVT.

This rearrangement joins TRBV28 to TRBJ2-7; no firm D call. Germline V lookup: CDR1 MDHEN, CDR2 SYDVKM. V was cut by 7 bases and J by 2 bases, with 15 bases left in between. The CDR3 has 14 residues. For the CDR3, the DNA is TGTGCCAGCAACCACCCTGGCGGCACCTACGAGCAGTACTTC. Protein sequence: CASNHPGGTYEQYF.

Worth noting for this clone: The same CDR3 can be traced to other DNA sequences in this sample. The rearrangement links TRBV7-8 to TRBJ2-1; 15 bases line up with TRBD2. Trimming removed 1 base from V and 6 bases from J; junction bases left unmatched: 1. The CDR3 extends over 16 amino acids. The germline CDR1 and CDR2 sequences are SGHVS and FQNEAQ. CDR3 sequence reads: CASSLGGLAGGNEQFF. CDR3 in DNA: TGTGCCAGCAGCTTAGGGGGACTAGCGGGAGGCAATGAGCAGTTCTTC.

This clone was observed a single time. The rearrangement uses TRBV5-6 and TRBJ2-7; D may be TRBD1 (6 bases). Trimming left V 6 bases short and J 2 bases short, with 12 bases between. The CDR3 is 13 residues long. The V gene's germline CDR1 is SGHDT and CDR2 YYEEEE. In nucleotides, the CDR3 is TGTGCCAGCAACCCACAGGGAGCCTACGAGCAGTACTTC. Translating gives CASNPQGAYEQYF.

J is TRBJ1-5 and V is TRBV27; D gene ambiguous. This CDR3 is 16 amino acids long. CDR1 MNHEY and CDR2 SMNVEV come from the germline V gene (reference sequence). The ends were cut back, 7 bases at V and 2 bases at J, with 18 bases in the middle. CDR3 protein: CASKNSWAVGNQPQHF. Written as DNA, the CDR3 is TGTGCCAGCAAAAACTCCTGGGCCGTGGGCAATCAGCCCCAGCATTTT.

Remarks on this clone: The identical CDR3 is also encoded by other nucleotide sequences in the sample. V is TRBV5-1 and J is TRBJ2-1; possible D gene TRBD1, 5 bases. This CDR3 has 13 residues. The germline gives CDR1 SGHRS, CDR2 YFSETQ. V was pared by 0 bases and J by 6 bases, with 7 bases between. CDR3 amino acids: CASSLDQGNEQFF. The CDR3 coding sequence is TGCGCCAGCAGCTTGGACCAGGGCAATGAGCAGTTCTTC.

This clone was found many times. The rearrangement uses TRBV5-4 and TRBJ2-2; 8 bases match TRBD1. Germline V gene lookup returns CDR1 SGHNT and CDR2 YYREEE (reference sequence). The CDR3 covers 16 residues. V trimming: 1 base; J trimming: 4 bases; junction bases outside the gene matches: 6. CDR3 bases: TGTGCCAGCAGCTTGAACAGGGGGGCGGGCACCGGGGAGCTGTTTTTT. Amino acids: CASSLNRGAGTGELFF.

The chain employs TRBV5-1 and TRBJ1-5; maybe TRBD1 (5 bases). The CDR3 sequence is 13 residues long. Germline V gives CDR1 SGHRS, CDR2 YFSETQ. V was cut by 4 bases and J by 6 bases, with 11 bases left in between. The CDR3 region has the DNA TGCGCCAGCAGCACCAGGGAAGGTCAGCCCCAGCATTTT. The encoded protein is CASSTREGQPQHF.

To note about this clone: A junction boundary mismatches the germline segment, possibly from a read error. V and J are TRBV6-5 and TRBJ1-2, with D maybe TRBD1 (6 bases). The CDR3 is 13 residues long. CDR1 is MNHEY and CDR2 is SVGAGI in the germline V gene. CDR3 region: CASRETGYYGCTF. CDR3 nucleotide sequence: TGTGCCAGCAGGGAAACAGGGTACTATGGCTGCACCTTC.

The DNA for the CDR3 is TGCGCCAGCAGCCAAGATTGGGTCTCTGGAAACACCATATATTTT. Translating gives CASSQDWVSGNTIYF. J is TRBJ1-3 and V is TRBV4-1, with D hard to call. Per germline, CDR1 MGHRA and CDR2 YSYEKL. This CDR3 comprises 15 residues. V gave up 0 bases and J gave up 0 bases, with 6 bases separating them.

CDR3 sequence: CASSLAGAGELFF. The CDR3 DNA reads as TGTGCCAGCAGTTTAGCCGGGGCCGGGGAGCTGTTTTTT. The chain combines TRBV27 with TRBJ2-2; TRBD2 is a possible D gene (5 bases). CDR1 and CDR2 from the germline V gene are MNHEY and SMNVEV (reference sequence). CDR3 length: 13 residues. The V end lost 2 bases, the J end lost 6 bases, and 7 bases lay between the germline ends.

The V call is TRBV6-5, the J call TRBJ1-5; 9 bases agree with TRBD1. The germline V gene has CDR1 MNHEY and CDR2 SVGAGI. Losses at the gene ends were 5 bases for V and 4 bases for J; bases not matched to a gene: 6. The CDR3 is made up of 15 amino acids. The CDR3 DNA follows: TGTGCCAGCAGTCGTGGGGACAGGGATAATCAGCCCCAGCATTTT. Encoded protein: CASSRGDRDNQPQHF.

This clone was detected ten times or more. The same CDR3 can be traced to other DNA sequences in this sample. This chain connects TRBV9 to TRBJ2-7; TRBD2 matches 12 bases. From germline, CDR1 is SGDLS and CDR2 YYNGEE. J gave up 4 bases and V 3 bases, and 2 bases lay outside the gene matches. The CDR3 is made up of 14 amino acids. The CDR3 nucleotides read TGTGCCAGCAGCGCAGGGACTAGCGGGTACGAGCAGTACTTC. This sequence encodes CASSAGTSGYEQYF. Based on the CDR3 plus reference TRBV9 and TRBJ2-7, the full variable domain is DSGVTQTPKHLITATGQRVTLRCSPRSGDLSVYWYQQSLDQGLQFLIQYYNGEERAKGNILERFSAQQFPDLHSELNLSSLELGDSALYFCASSAGTSGYEQYFGPGTRLTVT.

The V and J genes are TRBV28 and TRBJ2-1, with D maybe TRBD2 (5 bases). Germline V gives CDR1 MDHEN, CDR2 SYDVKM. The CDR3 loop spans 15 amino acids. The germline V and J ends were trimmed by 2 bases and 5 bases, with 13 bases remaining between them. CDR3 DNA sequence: TGTGCCAGCAGTTTAAACGGGGTGGTTGACAATGAGCAGTTCTTC. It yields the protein CASSLNGVVDNEQFF.

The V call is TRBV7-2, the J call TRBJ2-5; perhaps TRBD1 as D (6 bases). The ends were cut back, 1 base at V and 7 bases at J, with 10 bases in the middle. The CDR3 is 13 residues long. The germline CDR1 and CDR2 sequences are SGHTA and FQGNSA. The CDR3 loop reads CASSLGVQGTQYF. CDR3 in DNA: TGTGCCAGCAGCTTAGGAGTACAGGGGACCCAGTACTTC.

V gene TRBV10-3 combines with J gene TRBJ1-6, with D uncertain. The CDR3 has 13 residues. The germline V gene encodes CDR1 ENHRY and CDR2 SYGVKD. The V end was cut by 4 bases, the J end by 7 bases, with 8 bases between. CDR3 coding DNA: TGTGCCATCAGTGTAGGGTACAATTCACCCCTCCACTTT. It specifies CAISVGYNSPLHF.

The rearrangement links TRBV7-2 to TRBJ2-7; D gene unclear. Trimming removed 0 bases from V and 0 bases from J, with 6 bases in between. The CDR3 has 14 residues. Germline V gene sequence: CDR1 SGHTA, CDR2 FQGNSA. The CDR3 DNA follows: TGTGCCAGCAGCTTAGCTGACCGCTCCTACGAGCAGTACTTC. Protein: CASSLADRSYEQYF.

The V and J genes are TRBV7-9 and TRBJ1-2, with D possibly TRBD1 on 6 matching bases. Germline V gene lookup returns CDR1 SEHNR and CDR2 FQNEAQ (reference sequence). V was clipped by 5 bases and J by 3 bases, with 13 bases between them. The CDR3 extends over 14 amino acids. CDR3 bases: TGTGCCAGCAGCGCGTCAGGGGTTGACTATGGCTACACCTTC. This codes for CASSASGVDYGYTF.

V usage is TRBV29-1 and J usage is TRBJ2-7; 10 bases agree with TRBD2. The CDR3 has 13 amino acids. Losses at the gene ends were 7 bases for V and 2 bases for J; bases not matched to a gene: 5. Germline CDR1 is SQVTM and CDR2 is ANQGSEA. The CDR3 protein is CSARTSGTYEQYF. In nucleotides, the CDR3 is TGCAGCGCCCGGACTAGCGGCACCTACGAGCAGTACTTC.

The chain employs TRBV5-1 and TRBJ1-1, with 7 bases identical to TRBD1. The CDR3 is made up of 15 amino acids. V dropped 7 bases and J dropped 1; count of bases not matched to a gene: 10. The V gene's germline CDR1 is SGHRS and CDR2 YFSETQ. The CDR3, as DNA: TGCGCCAGCGGGCTCAGCAGGGGGGAGAACACTGAAGCTTTCTTT. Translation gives CASGLSRGENTEAFF. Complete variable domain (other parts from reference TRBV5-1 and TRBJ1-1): KAGVTQTPRYLIKTRGQQVTLSCSPISGHRSVSWYQQTPGQGLQFLFEYFSETQRNKGNFPGRFSGRQFSNSRSEMNVSTLELGDSALYLCASGLSRGENTEAFFGQGTRLTVV.

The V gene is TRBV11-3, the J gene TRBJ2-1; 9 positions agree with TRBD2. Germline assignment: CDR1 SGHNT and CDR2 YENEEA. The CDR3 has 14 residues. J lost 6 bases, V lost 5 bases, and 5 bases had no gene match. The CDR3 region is CASSKREDFNEQFF. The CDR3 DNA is TGTGCCAGCAGCAAGCGGGAGGATTTCAATGAGCAGTTCTTC.

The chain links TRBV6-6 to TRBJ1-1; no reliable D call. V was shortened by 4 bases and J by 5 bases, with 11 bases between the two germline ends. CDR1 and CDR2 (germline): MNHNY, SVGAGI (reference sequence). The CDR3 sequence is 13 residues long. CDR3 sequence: CASSSLGRTEAFF. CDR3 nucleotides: TGTGCCAGCAGTTCCCTAGGGCGAACTGAAGCTTTCTTT.

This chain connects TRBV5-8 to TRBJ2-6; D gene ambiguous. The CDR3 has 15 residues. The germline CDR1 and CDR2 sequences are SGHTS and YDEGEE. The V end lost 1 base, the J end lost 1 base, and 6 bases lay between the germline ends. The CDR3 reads CASSLPGSGANVLTF. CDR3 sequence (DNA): TGTGCCAGCAGCTTGCCCGGGTCTGGGGCCAACGTCCTGACTTTC.

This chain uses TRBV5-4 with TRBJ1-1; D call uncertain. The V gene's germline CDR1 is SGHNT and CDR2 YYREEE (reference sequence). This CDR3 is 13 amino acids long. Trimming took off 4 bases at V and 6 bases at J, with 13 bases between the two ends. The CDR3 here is CASSPRPKAEAFF. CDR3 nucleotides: TGTGCCAGCAGCCCCCGGCCAAAAGCTGAAGCTTTCTTT.

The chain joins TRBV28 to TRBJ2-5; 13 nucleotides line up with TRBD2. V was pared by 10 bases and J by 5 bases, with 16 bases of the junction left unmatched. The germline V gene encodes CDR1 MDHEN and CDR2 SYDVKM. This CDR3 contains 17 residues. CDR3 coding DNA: TGTGCCACCTGCAGTCACGGACTAGCGGGAGTAAGGGAGACCCAGTACTTC. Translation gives CATCSHGLAGVRETQYF.

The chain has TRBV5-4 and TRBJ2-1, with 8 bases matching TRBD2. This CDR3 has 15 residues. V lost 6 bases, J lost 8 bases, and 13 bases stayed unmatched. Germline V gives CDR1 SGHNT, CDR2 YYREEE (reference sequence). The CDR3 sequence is CASKSNGRAGDEQFF. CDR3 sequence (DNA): TGTGCCAGCAAATCGAACGGGAGGGCCGGGGATGAGCAGTTCTTC.